Below, one TCR beta chain is given with its context. Its specificity is unknown. The data are from a study of cytomegalovirus exposure and HLA in healthy donors. Notes on the study in general: A later analysis reportedly identified an Asian-associated ancestry cluster as carrying fewer N-insertions than the roughly 720-donor mean. CMV serostatus was the sole immune exposure data available. Differences between HLA loci emerged in a later analysis of TCR association rates, with DRB1 most and HLA-C fewest.

Primers for the PCR totalled 60 Vbeta and 13 Jbeta. Using immunoSEQ multiplex PCR, the repertoire was profiled, and TCRdb retains in-frame clones only, with some absent. Of about 220,000 clones listed, approximately 82% are singletons. The CDR3 is made up of 11 amino acids. Germline assignment: CDR1 DFQATT and CDR2 SNEGSKA (reference sequence). V usage is TRBV20-1 and J usage is TRBJ2-5; D gene uncertain. The sequence was collected from a man between 18 and 35 years old in good health and CMV-seronegative. Input material: PBMCs. CDR3 in amino acids: CSGLTEETQYF. For the CDR3, the DNA is TGCAGCGGTCTCACCGAGGAGACCCAGTACTTC.